This TCR beta chain came from a study of blood T cell repertoires in COVID-19. Study in general: T cells, B-cell-depleted T cells, or PBMCs provided the cDNA or gDNA that served as material.

Germline loops: CDR1 MNHNY, CDR2 SVGAGI (reference sequence). The CDR3 totals 15 residues. Germline trimming cut 2 bases from V and 9 bases from J; bases unmatched to any gene: 4. In the study's own analysis: Cell counts per sample came from amplifying reference gene primers. Only in-frame clones appear in the TCRdb table, and some are missing; sequencing was by immunoSEQ multiplex PCR. The D gene and trimming were derived from the DNA, and the V and J assignments and clone size from that table. Among 65,000 to 95,000 clones listed, around 81% were seen once. A single count supports this clone. Sequencing was carried out using peripheral blood. The receptor comes from an elderly man with active or convalescent COVID-19. The chain links TRBV6-6 to TRBJ1-6; 10 bases fit TRBD1. Written as DNA, the CDR3 is TGTGCCAGCAGTTACCGGGACAGGGGTGGTTCACCCCTCCACTTT. Translating it yields CASSYRDRGGSPLHF.